One and the same sample provided the 2 T cell receptor beta chains below, sequenced in a study of shared clonotypes between healthy human individuals. The data were produced by immunoSEQ multiplex PCR, yet TCRdb's version contains in-frame clones alone and is incomplete. This sample has about 2.5 million clones, with 92% found just once. Sequenced input: naive CD4+ T cells from PBMCs. The subset here: CD45RA+ positively selected. The source is a man aged 18 to 30 in good health. Some clones in this sample may be carry-over from other donors' samples.

This chain joins TRBV2 and TRBJ2-7; D gene ambiguous. Trimming took 2 bases from V and 7 from J, leaving 15 bases between them. The CDR3 runs to 14 residues. CDR1 and CDR2 (germline): SNHLY, FYNNEI. As DNA, the CDR3 is TGTGCCAGCAGTGAATTGAGATGGTCTCGAGAGCAGTACTTC. Its translation: CASSELRWSREQYF.

The chain joins TRBV11-2 to TRBJ2-7, with D possibly being TRBD1 (5 bases). Germline V gene sequence: CDR1 SGHAT, CDR2 FQNNGV. This CDR3 spans 12 amino acids. Trimming took off 5 bases at V and 3 bases at J, with 8 bases between the two ends. CDR3 coding DNA: TGTGCCAGCAGCCCGACAGTCTACGAGCAGTACTTC. Its translation is CASSPTVYEQYF. The full variable domain, with the rest looked up from reference TRBV11-2 and TRBJ2-7, is EAGVAQSPRYKIIEKRQSVAFWCNPISGHATLYWYQQILGQGPKLLIQFQNNGVVDDSQLPKDRFSAERLKGVDSTLKIQPAKLEDSAVYLCASSPTVYEQYFGPGTRLTVT.